Listed here are 21 T cell receptor beta chains from one sample, sequenced in a study of Ad26.COV2.S vaccination and SARS-CoV-2 variants. Treatment: 15 to 20 received Ad26.COV2.S at low or high dose, single or two shots; 5 received placebo; per-sample allocation not given. Day 63 after the first vaccine or placebo injection was the time point for sampling. Some clones are missing from TCRdb's copy, which holds only in-frame ones; the method was immunoSEQ multiplex PCR. Of about 250,000 clones listed, around nine tenths were seen once; the top ten hold less than 3.5%. The sample was peripheral blood, taken in a trial of Ad26.COV2.S vaccine versus placebo. The origin of the receptors is a person between 18 and 60 years old who received the Ad26.COV2.S COVID-19 vaccine or a placebo.

V usage is TRBV18 and J usage is TRBJ1-2; a possible D gene is TRBD1 (5 bases). CDR3 size: 14 residues. From germline, CDR1 is KGHSH and CDR2 LQKENI. V dropped 2 bases and J dropped 6 bases, with 13 bases sitting between them. DNA for the CDR3: TGTGCCAGCTCACCAATCGACAGCTCCCATGGCTACACCTTC. Its translation: CASSPIDSSHGYTF. Together with reference TRBV18 and TRBJ1-2, the CDR3 gives the full variable domain: NAGVMQNPRHLVRRRGQEARLRCSPMKGHSHVYWYRQLPEEGLKFMVYLQKENIIDESGMPKERFSAEFPKEGPSILRIQQVVRGDSAAYFCASSPIDSSHGYTFGSGTRLTVV.

This sequence joins TRBV6-2 or TRBV6-3 and TRBJ2-5; a weak D match, TRBD2 (6 bases). The V end was cut by 2 bases, the J end by 5 bases, with 6 bases between. The length of the CDR3 is 12 residues. Germline V gene sequence: CDR1 MNHEY, CDR2 SVGEGT. The CDR3 nucleotides read TGTGCCAGCAGTTACGGGAGGGAGACCCAGTACTTC. It encodes CASSYGRETQYF.

The rearrangement links TRBV9 to TRBJ2-3; TRBD2 is a possible D gene (6 bases). Trimming removed 4 bases from V and 0 bases from J, with 12 bases in between. CDR1 and CDR2 from the germline V gene are SGDLS and YYNGEE. This CDR3 has 15 amino acids. DNA of the CDR3: TGTGCCAGCAGCCCGCGGAGGGCTAGCACAGATACGCAGTATTTT. This encodes CASSPRRASTDTQYF.

This clone was detected a few times. The V and J genes are TRBV4-1 and TRBJ1-5; tentative D call: TRBD1 (6 bases). Germline lookup yields CDR1 MGHRA and CDR2 YSYEKL. The V end was cut by 3 bases, the J end by 6 bases, with 15 bases between. This CDR3 has 15 residues. CDR3 nucleotide sequence: TGCGCCAGCAGCCAGGTCGGGGCAGGGGTTCAGCCCCAGCATTTT. It translates to CASSQVGAGVQPQHF.

For this clone: This specimen includes other DNA sequences encoding the same CDR3. This chain links TRBV7-2 with TRBJ2-5; D gene unclear. The CDR3 loop spans 12 amino acids. The V gene lost 3 bases and the J gene lost 0 bases, with 2 bases spanning the gap. CDR1 is SGHTA and CDR2 is FQGNSA in the germline V gene. CDR3 residues: CASSLYQETQYF. In DNA, the CDR3 is TGTGCCAGCAGCTTGTACCAAGAGACCCAGTACTTC. The complete variable domain, with remaining parts taken from reference TRBV7-2 and TRBJ2-5, reads GAGVSQSPSNKVTEKGKDVELRCDPISGHTALYWYRQSLGQGLEFLIYFQGNSAPDKSGLPSDRFSAERTGGSVSTLTIQRTQQEDSAVYLCASSLYQETQYFGPGTRLLVL.

CDR3 sequence reads: CSVRLAGMETQYF. The DNA of the CDR3 is TGCAGCGTTCGACTAGCGGGGATGGAGACCCAGTACTTC. The chain joins TRBV29-1 to TRBJ2-5, with 11 bases fitting TRBD2. This CDR3 region has 13 residues. The ends lost 5 bases at V and 5 bases at J; junction bases unmatched: 4. The germline gives CDR1 SQVTM, CDR2 ANQGSEA.

CDR3 nucleotides: TGTGCCAGCAGCTTATCGAGCGGGAGGTTTAATGAGCAGTTCTTC. Protein: CASSLSSGRFNEQFF. The rearrangement uses TRBV7-3 and TRBJ2-1; 9 nucleotides align to TRBD2. The germline gives CDR1 SGHTA, CDR2 FQGTGA. V was clipped by 2 bases and J by 7 bases; unmatched bases: 6. The CDR3 totals 15 residues.

The chain carries TRBV20-1 and TRBJ1-5; TRBD1 matches 7 bases. The germline gives CDR1 DFQATT, CDR2 SNEGSKA (reference sequence). Losses at the gene ends were 8 bases for V and 2 bases for J; bases not matched to a gene: 0. The CDR3 has 11 amino acids. In DNA form, the CDR3 reads TGCAGTACAGGGGGCAATCAGCCCCAGCATTTT. It specifies CSTGGNQPQHF.

J is TRBJ2-5 and V is TRBV14, with a weak D call TRBD1 (5 bases). Trimming left V 4 bases short and J 7 bases short, with 19 bases between. CDR3 length: 15 residues. Looked up from germline, CDR1 is SGHDN and CDR2 is FVKESK. CDR3 nucleotide sequence: TGTGCCAGCAGCCGACAGTCCCAAGTCCTAGGGACCCAGTACTTC. Translating it yields CASSRQSQVLGTQYF. The complete variable domain, with remaining parts taken from reference TRBV14 and TRBJ2-5, reads EAGVTQFPSHSVIEKGQTVTLRCDPISGHDNLYWYRRVMGKEIKFLLHFVKESKQDESGMPNNRFLAERTGGTYSTLKVQPAELEDSGVYFCASSRQSQVLGTQYFGPGTRLLVL.

This chain uses TRBV11-2 with TRBJ2-5; weak D call: TRBD1 (5 bases). V was pared by 5 bases and J by 5 bases, with 15 bases between. The germline V gene has CDR1 SGHAT and CDR2 FQNNGV. CDR3 size: 14 residues. The CDR3 sequence is CASSQGLGQETQYF. The CDR3 region has the DNA TGTGCCAGCAGCCAAGGGTTGGGGCAGGAGACCCAGTACTTC.

This chain connects TRBV6-6 to TRBJ1-1; D is uncertain. The V gene's germline CDR1 is MNHNY and CDR2 SVGAGI (reference sequence). The CDR3 consists of 13 residues. Trimming took off 10 bases at V and 1 base at J, with 13 bases between the two ends. This CDR3 reads CANPLCWNTEAFF. CDR3 DNA sequence: TGTGCCAACCCTTTGTGTTGGAACACTGAAGCTTTCTTT.

The V gene is TRBV18, the J gene TRBJ1-2, with no clear D. The CDR3 totals 12 residues. Germline values: CDR1 KGHSH, CDR2 LQKENI. V lost 0 bases to trimming and J lost 8 bases, with 7 bases between them. The CDR3 coding sequence is TGTGCCAGCTCACCACCGGAGGGCGGCTACACCTTC. This encodes CASSPPEGGYTF. The full variable domain, completed using reference TRBV18 and TRBJ1-2, is NAGVMQNPRHLVRRRGQEARLRCSPMKGHSHVYWYRQLPEEGLKFMVYLQKENIIDESGMPKERFSAEFPKEGPSILRIQQVVRGDSAAYFCASSPPEGGYTFGSGTRLTVV.

A remark on this clone: One end of the junction fails to match germline, which may point to a read error. The gene calls are TRBV5-1 and TRBJ2-1, with 9 bases lining up with TRBD1. Germline CDR1 SGHRS, CDR2 YFSETQ. This CDR3 has 14 residues. The CDR3 DNA sequence: TGCGCCAGCAGTTTGGGACAGGGTGTTGGTGAGCAGTTCTTC. Translating it yields CASSLGQGVGEQFF.

V usage is TRBV11-3 and J usage is TRBJ2-5; D uncertain. Trimming removed 3 bases at V and 5 bases at J, with 13 bases between. This CDR3 region has 14 residues. Germline V CDR1 and CDR2: SGHNT, YENEEA. The CDR3 region is CASSFRGPQETQYF. The CDR3, as DNA: TGTGCCAGCAGCTTCCGTGGTCCGCAGGAGACCCAGTACTTC. The full variable domain, in which reference TRBV11-3 and TRBJ2-5 provide the parts outside the CDR3, is EAGVVQSPRYKIIEKKQPVAFWCNPISGHNTLYWYLQNLGQGPELLIRYENEEAVDDSQLPKDRFSAERLKGVDSTLKIQPAELGDSAVYLCASSFRGPQETQYFGPGTRLLVL.

This chain joins TRBV27 and TRBJ1-6, with 8 bases identical to TRBD1. With V trimmed by 7 bases and J by 4 bases, 9 bases remained unmatched. Per the germline V gene, CDR1 is MNHEY and CDR2 is SMNVEV (reference sequence). This CDR3 has 16 residues. The CDR3 coding sequence is TGTGCCAGCAAAAGCGCCTGGGACAGGTATAATTCACCCCTCCACTTT. Protein product: CASKSAWDRYNSPLHF.

The count of this clone is one. The V and J genes are TRBV5-4 and TRBJ2-1; D not resolved. There are 13 residues in the CDR3. V was cut by 1 base and J by 5 bases, with 7 bases left in between. Germline CDR1 and CDR2: SGHNT and YYREEE (reference sequence). The CDR3 spells CASSLRTNNEQFF. CDR3 coding DNA: TGTGCCAGCAGCTTGCGAACCAACAATGAGCAGTTCTTC.

As DNA, the CDR3 is TGTGCCATCAGGGGGGGACAGGGGACCAACACCGGGGAGCTGTTTTTT. Protein: CAIRGGQGTNTGELFF. V gene TRBV10-3 combines with J gene TRBJ2-2; 10 nucleotides match TRBD1. The CDR3 extends over 16 amino acids. Per germline, CDR1 ENHRY and CDR2 SYGVKD. The V segment lost 6 bases and the J segment 2 bases; nucleotides outside the gene matches: 6.

The chain employs TRBV21-1 and TRBJ2-1. TRBV21-1 is classified as a pseudogene. The CDR3 has 20 amino acids. CDR3 amino acids: CASRFPRDLARPIAGNEQFF. The CDR3 nucleotides are TGTGCCAGCAGGTTCCCCAGGGATTTAGCGAGACCTATCGCCGGCAATGAGCAGTTCTTC.

A few counts support this clone. V gene TRBV27 combines with J gene TRBJ1-5; no definite D call. This CDR3 is built from 14 residues. V was cut by 3 bases and J by 8 bases, with 14 bases left in between. Germline CDR1 MNHEY, CDR2 SMNVEV (reference sequence). The CDR3 sequence: CASSLIQGNEPQHF. The CDR3 DNA reads as TGTGCCAGCAGTTTGATACAAGGGAATGAGCCCCAGCATTTT.

The chain recombines TRBV11-3 with TRBJ2-3; weak D call: TRBD2 (6 bases). Germline CDR1 and CDR2: SGHNT and YENEEA. V lost 4 bases to trimming and J lost 0 bases, with 11 bases between them. The length of the CDR3 is 15 residues. Written as DNA, the CDR3 is TGTGCCAGCAGCTCCCCCGGGGGTAGCACAGATACGCAGTATTTT. It encodes CASSSPGGSTDTQYF.

CDR3 DNA sequence: TGTGCCAGCTCACCCTATAGCACAGATACGCAGTATTTT. This sequence encodes CASSPYSTDTQYF. V usage is TRBV18 and J usage is TRBJ2-3; D gene uncertain. CDR1 and CDR2 (germline): KGHSH, LQKENI. This CDR3 spans 13 amino acids. V dropped 3 bases and J dropped 0 bases, with 4 bases sitting between them.